This T cell receptor (beta chain) was sequenced for a study of immune heterogeneity within non-small cell lung tumors. General study results and limits: Recurrence of the same dominant CDR3 beta clonotypes was seen across tumor sites within a patient, and site-unique high-frequency clones were present alongside them.

Regarding this clonotype: Its matching antigen is unknown.

CDR3 of TCR beta was amplified by multiplex PCR that used 32 V and 13 J primers. TCRdb itself ran the multiplex PCR reads through MiXCR, one entry per CDR3 protein. Of roughly 14,000 distinct CDR3 sequences in the sample, roughly 29% were seen once. The germline CDR1 and CDR2 sequences are MNHNS and SASEGT. This CDR3 spans 13 amino acids. Trimming stripped 6 bases from V and 3 bases from J, with 8 bases between. For each sample, template was around 650 ng of bulk tumor genomic DNA. Primary tumors were biopsied several times each, far apart, intraoperatively. Those enrolled were patients newly diagnosed with untreated non-small cell lung cancer and undergoing curative surgery. Patients newly diagnosed with non-small cell lung cancer and having curative-intent surgery served as donors.

The sample consisted of lung tumor tissue. This sequence joins TRBV6-1 and TRBJ2-2; D possibly uses TRBD1 or TRBD2 (6 bases each). The source of this sequence is a man in his forties with non-small cell lung cancer. This CDR3 is CASRRGDTGELFF. The CDR3 DNA is TGTGCCAGCAGGAGGGGGGACACCGGGGAGCTGTTTTTT.